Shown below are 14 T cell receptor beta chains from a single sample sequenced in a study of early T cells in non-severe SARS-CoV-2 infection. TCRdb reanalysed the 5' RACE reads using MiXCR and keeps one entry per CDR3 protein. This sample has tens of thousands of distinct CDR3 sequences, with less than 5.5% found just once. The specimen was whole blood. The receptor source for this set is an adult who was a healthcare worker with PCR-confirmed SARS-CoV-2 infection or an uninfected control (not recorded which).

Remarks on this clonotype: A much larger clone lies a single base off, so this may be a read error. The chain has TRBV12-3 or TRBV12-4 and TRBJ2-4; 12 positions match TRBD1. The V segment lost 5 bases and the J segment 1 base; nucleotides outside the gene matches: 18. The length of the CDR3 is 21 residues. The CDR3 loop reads CASSQGQGAGLGVIAKNIQYF. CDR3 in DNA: TGTGCCAGCAGTCAGGGACAGGGGGCGGGACTAGGAGTGATTGCCAAAAACATTCAGTACTTC.

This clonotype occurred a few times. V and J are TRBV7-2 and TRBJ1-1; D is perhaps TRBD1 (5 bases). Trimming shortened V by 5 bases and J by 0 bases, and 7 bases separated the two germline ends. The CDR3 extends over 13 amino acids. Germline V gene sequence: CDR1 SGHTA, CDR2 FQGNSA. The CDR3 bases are TGTGCCAGCAGCCGGGACTTGAACACTGAAGCTTTCTTT. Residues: CASSRDLNTEAFF.

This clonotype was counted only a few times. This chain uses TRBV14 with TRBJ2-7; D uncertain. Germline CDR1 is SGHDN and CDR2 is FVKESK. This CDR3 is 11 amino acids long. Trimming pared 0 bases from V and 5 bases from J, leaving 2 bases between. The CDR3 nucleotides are TGTGCCAGCAGCCAAGACAACGAGCAGTACTTC. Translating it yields CASSQDNEQYF.

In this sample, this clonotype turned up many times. In DNA, the CDR3 is TGCGCCAGCAGCTTACAGGGGGGATTACACAATGAGCAGTTCTTC. This encodes CASSLQGGLHNEQFF. The J gene is TRBJ2-1, the V gene TRBV5-1, with 8 positions matching TRBD1. Unmatched junction bases numbered 6, after V lost 2 bases and J lost 5 bases. The length of the CDR3 is 15 residues. Germline V gene lookup returns CDR1 SGHRS and CDR2 YFSETQ. Full variable domain (rest looked up from reference TRBV5-1 and TRBJ2-1): KAGVTQTPRYLIKTRGQQVTLSCSPISGHRSVSWYQQTPGQGLQFLFEYFSETQRNKGNFPGRFSGRQFSNSRSEMNVSTLELGDSALYLCASSLQGGLHNEQFFGPGTRLTVL.

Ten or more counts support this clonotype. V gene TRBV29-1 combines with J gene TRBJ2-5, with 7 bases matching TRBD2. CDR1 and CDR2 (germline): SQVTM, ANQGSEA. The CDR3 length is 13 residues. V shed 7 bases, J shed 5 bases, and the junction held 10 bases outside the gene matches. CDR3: CSGKIPGGETQYF. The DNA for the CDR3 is TGCAGCGGCAAGATCCCCGGGGGGGAGACCCAGTACTTC.

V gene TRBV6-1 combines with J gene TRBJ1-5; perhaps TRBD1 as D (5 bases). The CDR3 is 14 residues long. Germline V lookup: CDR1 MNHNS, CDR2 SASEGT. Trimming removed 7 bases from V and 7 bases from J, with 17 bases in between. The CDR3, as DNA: TGTGCCAGCATCCCAGGGTGGGGAAACCAGCCCCAGCATTTT. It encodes CASIPGWGNQPQHF.

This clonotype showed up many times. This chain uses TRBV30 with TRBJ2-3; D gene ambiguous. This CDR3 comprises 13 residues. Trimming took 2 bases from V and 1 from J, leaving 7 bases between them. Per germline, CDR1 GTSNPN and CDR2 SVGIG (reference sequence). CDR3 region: CAWSSGGTDTQYF. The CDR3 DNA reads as TGTGCCTGGAGTTCAGGCGGCACAGATACGCAGTATTTT.

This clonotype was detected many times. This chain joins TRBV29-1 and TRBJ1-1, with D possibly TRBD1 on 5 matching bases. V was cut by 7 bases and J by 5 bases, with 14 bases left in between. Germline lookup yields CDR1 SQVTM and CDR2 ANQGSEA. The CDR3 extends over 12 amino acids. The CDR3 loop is CSGGGTRTEAFF. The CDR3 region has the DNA TGCAGCGGGGGGGGAACGAGGACTGAAGCTTTCTTT.

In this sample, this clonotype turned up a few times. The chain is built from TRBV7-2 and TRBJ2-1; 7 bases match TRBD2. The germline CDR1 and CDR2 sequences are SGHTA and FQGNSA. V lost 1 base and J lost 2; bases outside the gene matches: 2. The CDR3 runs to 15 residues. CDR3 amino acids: CASSLVTSAYNEQFF. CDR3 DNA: TGTGCCAGCAGCTTAGTAACTAGCGCCTACAATGAGCAGTTCTTC.

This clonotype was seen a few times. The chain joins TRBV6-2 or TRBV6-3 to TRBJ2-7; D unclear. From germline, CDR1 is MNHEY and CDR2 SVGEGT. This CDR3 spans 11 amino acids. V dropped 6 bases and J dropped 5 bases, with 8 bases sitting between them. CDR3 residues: CASRAYDEQYF. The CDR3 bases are TGTGCCAGCAGGGCCTACGACGAGCAGTACTTC.

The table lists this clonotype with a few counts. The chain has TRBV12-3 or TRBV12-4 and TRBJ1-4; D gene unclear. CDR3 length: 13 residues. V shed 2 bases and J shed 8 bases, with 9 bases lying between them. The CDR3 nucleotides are TGTGCCAGCAGTTTACTCACGGGGGAAAAACTGTTTTTT. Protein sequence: CASSLLTGEKLFF.

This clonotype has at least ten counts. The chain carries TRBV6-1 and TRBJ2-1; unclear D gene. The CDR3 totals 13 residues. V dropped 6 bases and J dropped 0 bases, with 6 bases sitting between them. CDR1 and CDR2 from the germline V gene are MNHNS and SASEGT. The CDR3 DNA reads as TGTGCCAGCAGCCCGGTCTCCTACAATGAGCAGTTCTTC. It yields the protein CASSPVSYNEQFF.

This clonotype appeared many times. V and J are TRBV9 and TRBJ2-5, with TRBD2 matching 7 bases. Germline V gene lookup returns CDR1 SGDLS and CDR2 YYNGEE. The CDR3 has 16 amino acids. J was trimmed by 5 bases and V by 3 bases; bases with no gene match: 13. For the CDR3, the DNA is TGTGCCAGCAGCGAGGGAGAGGGAGGGCCTTTGGAGACCCAGTACTTC. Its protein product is CASSEGEGGPLETQYF. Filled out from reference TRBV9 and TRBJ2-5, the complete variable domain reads DSGVTQTPKHLITATGQRVTLRCSPRSGDLSVYWYQQSLDQGLQFLIQYYNGEERAKGNILERFSAQQFPDLHSELNLSSLELGDSALYFCASSEGEGGPLETQYFGPGTRLLVL.

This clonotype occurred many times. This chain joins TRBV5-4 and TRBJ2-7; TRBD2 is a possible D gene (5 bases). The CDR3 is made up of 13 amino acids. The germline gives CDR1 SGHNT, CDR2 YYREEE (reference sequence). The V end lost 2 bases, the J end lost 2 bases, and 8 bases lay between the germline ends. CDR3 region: CASSLSGTYEQYF. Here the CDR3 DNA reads TGTGCCAGCAGCTTAAGCGGTACCTACGAGCAGTACTTC.